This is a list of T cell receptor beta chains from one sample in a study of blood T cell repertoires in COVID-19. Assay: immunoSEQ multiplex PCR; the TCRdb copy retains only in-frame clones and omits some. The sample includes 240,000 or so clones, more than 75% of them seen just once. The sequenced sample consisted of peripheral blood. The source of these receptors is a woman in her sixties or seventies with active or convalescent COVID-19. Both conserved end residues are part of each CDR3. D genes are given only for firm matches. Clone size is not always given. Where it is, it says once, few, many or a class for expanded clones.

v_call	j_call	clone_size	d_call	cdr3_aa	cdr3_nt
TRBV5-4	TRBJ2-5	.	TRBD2	CASSPEKARGVRRTQYF	TGTGCCAGCAGCCCAGAGAAGGCGCGGGGGGTGAGGAGGACCCAGTACTTC
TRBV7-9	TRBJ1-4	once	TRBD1	CASRPGGYNEKLFF	TGTGCCAGCAGACCAGGGGGCTATAATGAAAAACTGTTTTTT
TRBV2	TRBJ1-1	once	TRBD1	CASRMTGAYTEAFF	TGTGCCAGCAGGATGACAGGGGCGTACACTGAAGCTTTCTTT
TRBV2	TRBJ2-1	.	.	CASRYGSNEQFF	TGTGCCAGCAGGTACGGGAGCAATGAGCAGTTCTTC
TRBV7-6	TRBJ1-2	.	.	CASSPNERLQTYGYTF	TGTGCCAGCAGCCCAAACGAGAGACTACAGACCTATGGCTACACCTTC
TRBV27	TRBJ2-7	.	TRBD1	CASSFGTATLYEQYF	TGTGCCAGCAGTTTCGGGACAGCGACCCTGTACGAGCAGTACTTC
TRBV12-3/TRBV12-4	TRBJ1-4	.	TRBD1	CASRPTGGEKLFF	TGTGCCAGCAGACCTACAGGGGGTGAAAAACTGTTTTTT
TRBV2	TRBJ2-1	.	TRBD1	CAGRQGDEQFF	TGTGCCGGGCGACAGGGGGATGAGCAGTTCTTC
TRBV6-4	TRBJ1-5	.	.	CASSLVLGQINSNQPQHF	TGTGCCAGCAGTCTGGTCCTGGGGCAGATCAATAGCAATCAGCCCCAGCATTTT
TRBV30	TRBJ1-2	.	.	CASLGPHPTREGYTF	TGTGCCTCACTTGGACCGCACCCCACGCGGGAGGGCTACACCTTC
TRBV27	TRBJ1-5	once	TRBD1	CASSLIYRDRGNQPQHF	TGTGCCAGCAGTTTAATTTACCGGGACAGAGGCAATCAGCCCCAGCATTTT
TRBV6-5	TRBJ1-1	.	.	CASRGVTEAFF	TGTGCCAGCCGCGGGGTCACTGAAGCTTTCTTT
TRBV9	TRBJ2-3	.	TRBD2	CASSSLSGGPTDTQYF	TGTGCCAGCAGCTCACTTAGCGGGGGGCCCACAGATACGCAGTATTTT
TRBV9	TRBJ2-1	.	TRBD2	CASSRHLAGGQDEQFF	TGTGCCAGCAGCCGACACTTAGCGGGGGGGCAGGATGAGCAGTTCTTC
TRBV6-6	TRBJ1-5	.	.	CASSPPGQPQHF	TGTGCCAGCAGCCCCCCCGGTCAGCCCCAGCATTTT
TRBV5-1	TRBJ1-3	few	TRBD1	CASHAGGPGNTIYF	TGCGCCAGCCATGCAGGGGGTCCTGGAAACACCATATATTTT
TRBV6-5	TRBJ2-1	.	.	CASILIGSPNNEQFF	TGTGCCAGCATCCTAATTGGGAGCCCCAACAATGAGCAGTTCTTC
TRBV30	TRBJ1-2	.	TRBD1	CAWSFPGQGTGYTF	TGTGCCTGGAGTTTCCCGGGACAGGGGACTGGCTACACCTTC
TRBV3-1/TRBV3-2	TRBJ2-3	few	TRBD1	CASSLAGRGSVDTQYF	TGTGCCAGCAGCCTCGCCGGCAGGGGGTCGGTAGATACGCAGTATTTT
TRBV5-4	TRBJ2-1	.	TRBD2	CASSLGGRGARNEQFF	TGTGCCAGCAGTTTGGGGGGGCGGGGGGCGAGGAATGAGCAGTTCTTC
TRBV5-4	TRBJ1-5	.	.	CASSLSPDGNQPQHF	TGTGCCAGCAGCTTGTCGCCAGATGGCAATCAGCCCCAGCATTTT
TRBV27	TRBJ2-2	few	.	CASRLQGNTGELFF	TGTGCCAGCAGGCTACAGGGGAACACCGGGGAGCTGTTTTTT
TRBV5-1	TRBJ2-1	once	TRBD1	CASSLDRGYSSYNEQFF	TGCGCCAGCAGCCTGGACAGGGGATACAGCTCCTACAATGAGCAGTTCTTC
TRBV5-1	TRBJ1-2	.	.	CASSLDGAPYGYTF	TGCGCCAGCAGCCTCGATGGGGCGCCGTATGGCTACACCTTC
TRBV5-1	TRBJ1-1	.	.	CASSLVQGGDTEAFF	TGCGCCAGCAGCTTGGTACAGGGTGGTGACACTGAAGCTTTCTTT
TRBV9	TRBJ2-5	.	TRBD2	CASSDSSGGIGETQYF	TGTGCCAGCAGCGACTCTAGCGGGGGAATAGGAGAGACCCAGTACTTC
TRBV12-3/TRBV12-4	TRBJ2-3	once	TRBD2	CASRRGATDTQYF	TGTGCCAGCAGGCGGGGGGCCACAGATACGCAGTATTTT
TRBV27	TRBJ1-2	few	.	CASSSRFSGDPPNTF	TGTGCCAGCAGTTCGCGGTTTTCGGGGGACCCTCCAAACACCTTC
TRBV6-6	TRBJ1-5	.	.	CASSYGGRYSNQPQHF	TGTGCCAGCAGTTACGGTGGGAGATATAGCAATCAGCCCCAGCATTTT
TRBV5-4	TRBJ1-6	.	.	CASSWGGRGGNSPLHF	TGTGCCAGCAGTTGGGGAGGACGGGGCGGCAATTCACCCCTCCACTTT
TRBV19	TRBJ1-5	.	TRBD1	CASTGTGANQPQHF	TGTGCCAGTACCGGTACAGGGGCCAATCAGCCCCAGCATTTT
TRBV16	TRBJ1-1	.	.	CASSQWAREGEAFF	TGTGCCAGCAGCCAATGGGCCAGGGAGGGTGAAGCTTTCTTT
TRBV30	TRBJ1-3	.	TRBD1	CAWSGDRVLGNTIYF	TGTGCCTGGAGTGGGGACAGGGTTCTCGGAAACACCATATATTTT
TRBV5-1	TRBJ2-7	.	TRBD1	CASSLGHRDSSYEQYF	TGCGCCAGCAGCTTAGGTCATCGGGACAGCTCCTACGAGCAGTACTTC
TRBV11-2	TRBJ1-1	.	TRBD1	CASSLGQVEAFF	TGTGCCAGCAGTCTCGGACAGGTTGAAGCTTTCTTT
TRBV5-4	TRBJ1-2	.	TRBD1	CASRRDRGNYGYTF	TGTGCCAGCAGACGGGACAGGGGAAACTATGGCTACACCTTC
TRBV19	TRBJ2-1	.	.	CASSISSTNNEQFF	TGTGCCAGTAGTATAAGTAGCACAAACAATGAGCAGTTCTTC
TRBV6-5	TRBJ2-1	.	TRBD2	CASSPGTSGANEQFF	TGTGCCAGCAGCCCCGGGACTAGCGGGGCCAATGAGCAGTTCTTC
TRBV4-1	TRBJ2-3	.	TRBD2	CASSQEAIAGGNTDTQYF	TGCGCCAGCAGCCAAGAGGCAATAGCGGGGGGAAACACAGATACGCAGTATTTT
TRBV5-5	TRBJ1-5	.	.	CASSLETANQPQHF	TGTGCCAGCAGCTTGGAGACAGCTAATCAGCCCCAGCATTTT
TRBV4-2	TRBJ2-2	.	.	CASTTYPVNTGELFF	TGTGCCAGCACCACCTACCCCGTGAACACCGGGGAGCTGTTTTTT
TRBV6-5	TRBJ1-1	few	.	CASSGHMNTEAFF	TGTGCCAGTTCAGGACACATGAACACTGAAGCTTTCTTT
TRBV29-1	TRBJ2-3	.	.	CSVEDLSGRYTQYF	TGCAGCGTTGAAGATCTCTCAGGGCGGTATACGCAGTATTTT
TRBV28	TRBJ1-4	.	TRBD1	CASTRDSSNEKLFF	TGTGCCAGCACCCGGGACAGTAGTAATGAAAAACTGTTTTTT
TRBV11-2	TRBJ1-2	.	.	CASSSVMDRQRGYTF	TGTGCCAGCAGTTCAGTCATGGATCGACAAAGGGGCTACACCTTC